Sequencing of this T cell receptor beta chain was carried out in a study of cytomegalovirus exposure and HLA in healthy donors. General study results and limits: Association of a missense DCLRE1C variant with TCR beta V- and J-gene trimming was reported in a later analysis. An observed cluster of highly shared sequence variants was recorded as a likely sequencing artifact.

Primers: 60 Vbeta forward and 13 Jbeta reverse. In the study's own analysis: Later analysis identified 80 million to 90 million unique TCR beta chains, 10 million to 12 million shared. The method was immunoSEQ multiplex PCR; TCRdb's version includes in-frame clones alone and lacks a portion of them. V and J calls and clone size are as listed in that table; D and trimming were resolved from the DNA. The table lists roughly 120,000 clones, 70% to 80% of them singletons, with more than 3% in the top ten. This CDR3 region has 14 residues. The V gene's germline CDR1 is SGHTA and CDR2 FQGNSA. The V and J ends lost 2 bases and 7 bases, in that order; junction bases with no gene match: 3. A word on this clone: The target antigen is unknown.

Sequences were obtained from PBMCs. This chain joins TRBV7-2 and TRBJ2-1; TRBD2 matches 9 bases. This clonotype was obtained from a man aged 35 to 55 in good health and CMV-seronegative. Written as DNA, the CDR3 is TGTGCCAGCAGCTTAAGACTAGCGGCTAATGAGCAGTTCTTC. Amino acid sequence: CASSLRLAANEQFF.